This T cell receptor (beta chain) is from a study of blood T cell repertoires in COVID-19. On the study more broadly: The United States, Italy and Spain provided the acute and convalescent COVID-19 samples. Sources were T cells, B-cell-depleted T cells, or PBMCs; the material itself was cDNA or gDNA.

CDR1 is MNHEY and CDR2 is SVGEGT in the germline V gene. Trimming at V came to 2 bases and at J to 5 bases, leaving 9 bases not matched to a gene. This CDR3 region has 16 residues. As originally analysed: Nucleated cell counts were estimated from reference gene primer amplification. The data were produced by immunoSEQ multiplex PCR, yet TCRdb's version contains in-frame clones alone and is incomplete. D and trimming were read from the DNA, whereas the V and J calls and clone size are those reported in that table. The sample holds 61,000 or so clones, approximately 79% seen once. The TCR was taken from a woman between 70 and 85 years old with acute or convalescent COVID-19. Source material: peripheral blood. This chain connects TRBV6-2 or TRBV6-3 to TRBJ2-5; 9 bases match TRBD2. Written as DNA, the CDR3 is TGTGCCAGCAGTTACGAGGCGGGGGGGCCTCAGGAGACCCAGTACTTC. This encodes CASSYEAGGPQETQYF.